A single sample is the source of the 13 T cell receptor beta chains below, sequenced in a study of T cell responses to AZD1222 COVID-19 vaccine. Assay used: immunoSEQ multiplex PCR; TCRdb lists only in-frame clones, some missing. The sample consists of 79,000 or so clones, around nine tenths of them appearing once. This material consisted of peripheral blood, taken 28 days after the second AZD1222 dose. The receptors come from an adult who received the AZD1222 COVID-19 vaccine.

The CDR3 here is CASSLRGYQPQHF. In nucleotides, the CDR3 is TGTGCCAGCAGTTTGAGGGGCTATCAGCCCCAGCATTTT. The chain has TRBV12-3 or TRBV12-4 and TRBJ1-5; possible D gene TRBD1, 5 bases. There are 13 residues in the CDR3. V was clipped by 3 bases and J by 5 bases, with 8 bases between them.

This sequence joins TRBV6-5 and TRBJ2-5, with D tentatively TRBD1 (7 bases). V was cut by 0 bases and J by 3 bases, with 11 bases left in between. Germline lookup yields CDR1 MNHEY and CDR2 SVGAGI. There are 15 residues in the CDR3. CDR3 in amino acids: CASSYSIRGEETQYF. The CDR3 nucleotides are TGTGCCAGCAGTTACTCAATCAGGGGGGAAGAGACCCAGTACTTC.

The rearrangement joins TRBV9 to TRBJ2-7, with 10 bases lining up with TRBD1. This CDR3 is built from 14 residues. Germline V gene lookup returns CDR1 SGDLS and CDR2 YYNGEE. J lost 4 bases, V lost 4 bases, and 5 bases had no gene match. CDR3 sequence (DNA): TGTGCCAGCAGCTTTGGACAGGGGGGTTACGAGCAGTACTTC. Translating it yields CASSFGQGGYEQYF.

The chain employs TRBV6-2 or TRBV6-3 and TRBJ1-5; TRBD1 might be the D (5 bases). Trimming cost V 7 bases and J 5 bases, with 15 bases left between them. Germline assignment: CDR1 MNHEY and CDR2 SVGEGT. There are 14 residues in the CDR3. CDR3 in amino acids: CASNPRDWDQPQHF. In DNA, the CDR3 is TGTGCCAGCAACCCCCGGGACTGGGATCAGCCCCAGCATTTT.

The J gene is TRBJ1-1, the V gene TRBV29-1, with 7 bases that match TRBD1. The germline gives CDR1 SQVTM, CDR2 ANQGSEA. The CDR3 covers 12 residues. Trimming removed 6 bases from V and 1 base from J; junction bases left unmatched: 2. CDR3 protein: CSVRGQNTEAFF. The CDR3 DNA reads TGCAGCGTAAGGGGGCAGAACACTGAAGCTTTCTTT. The entire variable domain, with the rest obtained from reference TRBV29-1 and TRBJ1-1, is as follows: SAVISQKPSRDICQRGTSLTIQCQVDSQVTMMFWYRQQPGQSLTLIATANQGSEATYESGFVIDKFPISRPNLTFSTLTVSNMSPEDSSIYLCSVRGQNTEAFFGQGTRLTVV.

The chain joins TRBV5-4 to TRBJ2-3; D is undetermined. The CDR3 extends over 14 amino acids. The ends were cut back, 2 bases at V and 2 bases at J, with 9 bases in the middle. Germline CDR1 is SGHNT and CDR2 is YYREEE (reference sequence). This CDR3 reads CASSFPGYTDTQYF. The CDR3 nucleotides read TGTGCCAGCAGCTTCCCAGGCTACACAGATACGCAGTATTTT.

The chain has TRBV12-3 or TRBV12-4 and TRBJ2-7, with D perhaps matching TRBD1 (6 bases). This CDR3 has 13 residues. Deletions cut 6 bases from V and 0 bases from J, with 9 bases between. In nucleotides, the CDR3 is TGTGCCAGCAGAACAGGGAGCTCCTACGAGCAGTACTTC. Translated, it gives CASRTGSSYEQYF.

This chain connects TRBV11-2 to TRBJ2-1; D unclear. V shed 2 bases and J shed 7 bases, with 6 bases lying between them. Per germline, CDR1 SGHAT and CDR2 FQNNGV. The CDR3 contains 12 residues. CDR3: CASSLSGNEQFF. In DNA, the CDR3 is TGTGCCAGCAGCTTAAGTGGGAATGAGCAGTTCTTC.

The gene calls are TRBV2 and TRBJ2-1; D unresolved. V gave up 6 bases and J gave up 4 bases, with 19 bases separating them. Germline CDR1 and CDR2: SNHLY and FYNNEI. The CDR3 totals 16 residues. CDR3 in DNA: TGTGCCAGCAGCCCCGAGTGGACCCTGATTTACAATGAGCAGTTCTTC. Its translation is CASSPEWTLIYNEQFF.

The J gene is TRBJ2-7, the V gene TRBV27, with TRBD2 identical over 12 bases. Germline lookup yields CDR1 MNHEY and CDR2 SMNVEV (reference sequence). The CDR3 has 15 residues. V dropped 5 bases and J dropped 3; count of bases not matched to a gene: 5. The chain's CDR3 is CASSKGLAGIYEQYV. The DNA for the CDR3 is TGTGCCAGCAGTAAAGGACTAGCGGGGATCTACGAGCAGTACGTC.

The chain couples TRBV4-1 to TRBJ1-6; 10 bases match TRBD1. The J segment lost 1 base and the V segment lost 3 bases, leaving 12 bases of the junction unmatched. The germline V gene has CDR1 MGHRA and CDR2 YSYEKL. This CDR3 comprises 20 residues. The CDR3 reads CASSHITGTGDFSYNSPLHF. Here the CDR3 DNA reads TGCGCCAGCAGCCATATAACAGGGACAGGGGATTTTTCCTATAATTCACCCCTCCACTTT.

The chain links TRBV4-3 to TRBJ2-3, with 7 bases identical to TRBD2. V was clipped by 0 bases and J by 6 bases; unmatched bases: 9. The CDR3 sequence is 16 residues long. CDR1 and CDR2 from the germline V gene are LGHNA and YSLEER. The CDR3 reads CASSQDSGGTWDTQYF. The CDR3 bases are TGCGCCAGCAGCCAAGATTCGGGAGGAACATGGGATACGCAGTATTTT.

The chain couples TRBV10-2 to TRBJ1-1, with D hard to call. Germline CDR1 and CDR2: WSHSY and SAAADI. V lost 3 bases and J 10 bases, leaving 18 bases between the germline ends. The CDR3 runs to 14 residues. DNA of the CDR3: TGCGCCAGCAGTGACTTCGAGACCAAGCTCGCAGCTTTCTTT. This translates into CASSDFETKLAAFF.